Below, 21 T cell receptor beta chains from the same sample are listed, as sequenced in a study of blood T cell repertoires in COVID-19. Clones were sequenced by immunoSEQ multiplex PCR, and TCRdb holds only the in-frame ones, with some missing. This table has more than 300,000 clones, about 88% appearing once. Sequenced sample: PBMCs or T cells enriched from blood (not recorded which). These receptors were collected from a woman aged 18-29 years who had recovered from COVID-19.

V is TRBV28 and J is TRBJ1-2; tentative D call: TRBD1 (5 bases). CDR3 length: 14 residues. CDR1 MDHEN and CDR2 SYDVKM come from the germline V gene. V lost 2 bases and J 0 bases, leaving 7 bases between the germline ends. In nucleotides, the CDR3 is TGTGCCAGCAGTTTAGGGGCCTCTAACTATGGCTACACCTTC. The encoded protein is CASSLGASNYGYTF.

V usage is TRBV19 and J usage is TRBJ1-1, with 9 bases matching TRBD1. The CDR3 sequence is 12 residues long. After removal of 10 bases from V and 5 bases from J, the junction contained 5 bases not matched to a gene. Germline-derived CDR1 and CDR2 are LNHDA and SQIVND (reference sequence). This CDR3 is CAIGTGPTEAFF. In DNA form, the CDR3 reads TGTGCCATCGGGACAGGGCCAACTGAAGCTTTCTTT. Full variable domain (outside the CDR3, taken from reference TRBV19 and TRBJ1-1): DGGITQSPKYLFRKEGQNVTLSCEQNLNHDAMYWYRQDPGQGLRLIYYSQIVNDFQKGDIAEGYSVSREKKESFPLTVTSAQKNPTAFYLCAIGTGPTEAFFGQGTRLTVV.

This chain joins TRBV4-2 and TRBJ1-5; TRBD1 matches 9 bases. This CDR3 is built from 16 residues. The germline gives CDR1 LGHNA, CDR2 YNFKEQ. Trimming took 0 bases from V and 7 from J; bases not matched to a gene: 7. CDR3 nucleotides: TGTGCCAGCAGCCAAGATCTGGGACAGGGTGGGCAGCCCCAGCATTTT. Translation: CASSQDLGQGGQPQHF.

Here the CDR3 reads CAWSAGESQPQHF. The CDR3, as DNA: TGTGCCTGGAGCGCCGGGGAAAGTCAGCCCCAGCATTTT. The chain couples TRBV30 to TRBJ1-5; D not resolved. Germline V gene lookup returns CDR1 GTSNPN and CDR2 SVGIG (reference sequence). The V end was cut by 3 bases, the J end by 6 bases, with 12 bases between. The CDR3 contains 13 residues. The entire variable domain, with the rest obtained from reference TRBV30 and TRBJ1-5, is as follows: SQTIHQWPATLVQPVGSPLSLECTVEGTSNPNLYWYRQAAGRGLQLLFYSVGIGQISSEVPQNLSASRPQDRQFILSSKKLLLSDSGFYLCAWSAGESQPQHFGDGTRLSIL.

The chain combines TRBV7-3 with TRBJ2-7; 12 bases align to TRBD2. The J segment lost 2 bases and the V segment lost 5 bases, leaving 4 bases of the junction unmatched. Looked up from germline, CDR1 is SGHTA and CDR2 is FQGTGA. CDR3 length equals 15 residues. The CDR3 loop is CASSLRTSGTYEQYF. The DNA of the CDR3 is TGTGCCAGCAGCCTCCGGACTAGCGGGACCTACGAGCAGTACTTC.

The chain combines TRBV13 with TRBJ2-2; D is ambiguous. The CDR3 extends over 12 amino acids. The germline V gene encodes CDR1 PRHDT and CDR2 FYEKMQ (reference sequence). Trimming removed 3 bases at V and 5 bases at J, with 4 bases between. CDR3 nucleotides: TGTGCCAGCAGCTTTCAAACCGGGGAGCTGTTTTTT. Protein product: CASSFQTGELFF.

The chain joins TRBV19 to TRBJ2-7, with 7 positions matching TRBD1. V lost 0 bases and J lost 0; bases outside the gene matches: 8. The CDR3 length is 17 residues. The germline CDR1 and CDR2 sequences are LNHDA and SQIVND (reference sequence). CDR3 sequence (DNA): TGTGCCAGTAGTATAGATCCCGCGACAGGGAACTCCTACGAGCAGTACTTC. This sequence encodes CASSIDPATGNSYEQYF.

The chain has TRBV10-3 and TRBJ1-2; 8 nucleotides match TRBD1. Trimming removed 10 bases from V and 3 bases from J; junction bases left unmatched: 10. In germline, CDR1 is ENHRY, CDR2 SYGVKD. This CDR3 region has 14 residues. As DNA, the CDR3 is TGTGCCACTCAGCAGGGGGCATGGGACTATGGCTACACCTTC. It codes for CATQQGAWDYGYTF.

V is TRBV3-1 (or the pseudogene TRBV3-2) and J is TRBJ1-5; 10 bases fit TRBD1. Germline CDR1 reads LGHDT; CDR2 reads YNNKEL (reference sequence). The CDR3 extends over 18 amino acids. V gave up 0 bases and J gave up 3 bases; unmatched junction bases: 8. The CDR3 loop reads CASSQERGTGAPNQPQHF. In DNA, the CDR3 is TGTGCCAGCAGCCAAGAGCGGGGGACAGGGGCACCCAATCAGCCCCAGCATTTT.

The CDR3 DNA sequence: TGCGCCAGCAGCCAATACCCCGGGGGTGAAAAACTGTTTTTT. It encodes CASSQYPGGEKLFF. The chain uses TRBV4-1 and TRBJ1-4, with D perhaps matching TRBD1 (5 bases). CDR1 MGHRA and CDR2 YSYEKL come from the germline V gene. The CDR3 totals 14 residues. The V end was cut by 2 bases, the J end by 7 bases, with 11 bases between.

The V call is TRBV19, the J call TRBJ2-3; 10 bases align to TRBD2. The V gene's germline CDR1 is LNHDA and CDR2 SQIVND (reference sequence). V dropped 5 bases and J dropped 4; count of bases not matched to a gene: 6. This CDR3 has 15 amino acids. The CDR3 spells CASSFASGGSDTQYF. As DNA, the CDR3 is TGTGCCAGTAGTTTTGCTAGCGGGGGTTCAGATACGCAGTATTTT.

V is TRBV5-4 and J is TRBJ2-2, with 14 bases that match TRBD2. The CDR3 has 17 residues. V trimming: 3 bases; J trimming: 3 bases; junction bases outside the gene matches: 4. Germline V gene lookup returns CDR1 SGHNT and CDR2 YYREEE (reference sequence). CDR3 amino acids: CASSSGTSGGYTGELFF. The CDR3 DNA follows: TGTGCCAGCAGCTCCGGGACTAGCGGGGGCTACACCGGGGAGCTGTTTTTT. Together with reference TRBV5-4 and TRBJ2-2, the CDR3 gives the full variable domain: ETGVTQSPTHLIKTRGQQVTLRCSSQSGHNTVSWYQQALGQGPQFIFQYYREEENGRGNFPPRFSGLQFPNYSSELNVNALELDDSALYLCASSSGTSGGYTGELFFGEGSRLTVL.

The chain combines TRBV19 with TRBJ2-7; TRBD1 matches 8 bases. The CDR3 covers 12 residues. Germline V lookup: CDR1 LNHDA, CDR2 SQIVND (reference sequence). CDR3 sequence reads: CAVGTGAYEQYF. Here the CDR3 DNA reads TGTGCAGTTGGGACAGGAGCCTACGAGCAGTACTTC.

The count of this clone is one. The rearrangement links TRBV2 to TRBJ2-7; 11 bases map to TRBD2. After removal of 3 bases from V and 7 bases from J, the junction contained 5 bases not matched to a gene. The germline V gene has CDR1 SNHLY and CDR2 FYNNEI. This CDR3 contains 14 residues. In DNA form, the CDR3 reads TGTGCCAGCAGTGACTGGCTAGCGGGGGGAGAGCAGTACTTC. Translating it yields CASSDWLAGGEQYF.

The DNA of the CDR3 is TGCGCCAGCAGCCATACCGCGGGGAAAGAGACCCAGTACTTC. As protein: CASSHTAGKETQYF. This chain joins TRBV4-1 and TRBJ2-5; perhaps TRBD2 as D (6 bases). The germline V gene encodes CDR1 MGHRA and CDR2 YSYEKL. V lost 3 bases and J 3 bases, leaving 11 bases between the germline ends. The CDR3 sequence is 14 residues long.

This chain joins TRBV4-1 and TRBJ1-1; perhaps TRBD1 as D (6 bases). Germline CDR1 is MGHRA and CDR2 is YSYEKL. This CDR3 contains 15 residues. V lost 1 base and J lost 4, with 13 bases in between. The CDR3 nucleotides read TGCGCCAGCAGCCAAGCGCCGACAGGCAGCACTGAAGCTTTCTTT. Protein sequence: CASSQAPTGSTEAFF.

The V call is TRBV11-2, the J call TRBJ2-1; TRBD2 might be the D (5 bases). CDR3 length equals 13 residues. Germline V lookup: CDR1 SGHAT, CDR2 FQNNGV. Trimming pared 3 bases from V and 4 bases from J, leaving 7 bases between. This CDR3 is CASSFGVYNEQFF. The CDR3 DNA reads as TGTGCCAGCAGCTTCGGGGTGTACAATGAGCAGTTCTTC.

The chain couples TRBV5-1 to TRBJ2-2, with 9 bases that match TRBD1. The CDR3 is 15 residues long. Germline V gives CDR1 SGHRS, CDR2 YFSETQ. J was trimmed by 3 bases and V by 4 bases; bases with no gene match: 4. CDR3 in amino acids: CASSPRTGDTGELFF. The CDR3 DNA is TGCGCCAGCAGCCCACGGACAGGGGACACCGGGGAGCTGTTTTTT.

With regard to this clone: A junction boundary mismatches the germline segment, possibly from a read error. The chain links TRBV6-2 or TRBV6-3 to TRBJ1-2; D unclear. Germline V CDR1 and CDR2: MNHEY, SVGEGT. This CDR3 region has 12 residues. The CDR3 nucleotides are TGTGCCAGCAGCTACTCGAGAGGGCGCGTCACCTTC. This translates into CASSYSRGRVTF.

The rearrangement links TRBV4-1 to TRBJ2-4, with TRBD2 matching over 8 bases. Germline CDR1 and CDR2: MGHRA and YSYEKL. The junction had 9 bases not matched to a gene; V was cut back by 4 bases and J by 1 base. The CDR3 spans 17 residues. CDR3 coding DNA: TGCGCCAGCAGCCTGACCGGGGGGGCTCTCGCCAAAAACATTCAGTACTTC. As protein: CASSLTGGALAKNIQYF.

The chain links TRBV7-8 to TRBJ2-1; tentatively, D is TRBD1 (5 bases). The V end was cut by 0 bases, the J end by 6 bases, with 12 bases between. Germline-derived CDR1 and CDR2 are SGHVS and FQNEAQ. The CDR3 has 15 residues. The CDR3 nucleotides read TGTGCCAGCAGCTTAGCTCGGACAAACACCAATGAGCAGTTCTTC. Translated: CASSLARTNTNEQFF.